This T cell receptor beta chain originates from a study of blood T cell repertoires in COVID-19. Study background: The origin of the acute and convalescent COVID-19 samples was the United States, Italy and Spain. T cells, B-cell-depleted T cells, or PBMCs provided the cDNA or gDNA that served as material.

The V end was cut by 9 bases, the J end by 2 bases, with 19 bases between. Germline assignment: CDR1 SGHDT and CDR2 YYEEEE. The CDR3 loop spans 15 amino acids. Under the authors' procedure: For nucleated cells, counts were estimated from reference gene primer amplification. Assay: immunoSEQ multiplex PCR; the TCRdb copy retains only in-frame clones and omits some. The DNA gave D and trimming, while V, J and clone size come from that table. The data contain tens of thousands of clones, around 88% of them singletons. This sequence joins TRBV5-6 and TRBJ2-3; D might be TRBD2 (6 bases). Sequenced sample: peripheral blood. The receptor comes from an elderly woman with acute or convalescent COVID-19. The CDR3: CATSTGDSTTDTQYF. CDR3 in DNA: TGTGCCACCTCCACGGGGGACTCCACCACAGATACGCAGTATTTT.